The following is a T cell receptor (beta chain) sequence with its context. This specimen belongs to a study of blood T cell repertoires in COVID-19. Study background: The samples span acute and convalescent COVID-19 from the United States, Italy and Spain. PBMCs, B-cell-depleted T cells, or T cells were the source of the cDNA or gDNA that made up the material.

V shed 4 bases and J 2 bases; nucleotides not matched to a gene: 5. The CDR3 runs 15 residues. CDR1 is SGHDT and CDR2 is YYEEEE in the germline V gene. Method: immunoSEQ multiplex PCR; TCRdb's copy keeps in-frame clones and lacks some. The profile covers roughly 160,000 clones, with around 74% appearing a single time and around 8% taken by the ten largest. This clonotype was obtained from a woman aged 55-70 years with COVID-19, enrolled during active disease. The sequenced material came from peripheral blood. This chain joins TRBV5-6 and TRBJ2-7; 11 bases match TRBD2. CDR3 in DNA: TGTGCCAGCAGCCCGAGGACTAGCGGGCCCTACGAGCAGTACTTC. Translating gives CASSPRTSGPYEQYF.